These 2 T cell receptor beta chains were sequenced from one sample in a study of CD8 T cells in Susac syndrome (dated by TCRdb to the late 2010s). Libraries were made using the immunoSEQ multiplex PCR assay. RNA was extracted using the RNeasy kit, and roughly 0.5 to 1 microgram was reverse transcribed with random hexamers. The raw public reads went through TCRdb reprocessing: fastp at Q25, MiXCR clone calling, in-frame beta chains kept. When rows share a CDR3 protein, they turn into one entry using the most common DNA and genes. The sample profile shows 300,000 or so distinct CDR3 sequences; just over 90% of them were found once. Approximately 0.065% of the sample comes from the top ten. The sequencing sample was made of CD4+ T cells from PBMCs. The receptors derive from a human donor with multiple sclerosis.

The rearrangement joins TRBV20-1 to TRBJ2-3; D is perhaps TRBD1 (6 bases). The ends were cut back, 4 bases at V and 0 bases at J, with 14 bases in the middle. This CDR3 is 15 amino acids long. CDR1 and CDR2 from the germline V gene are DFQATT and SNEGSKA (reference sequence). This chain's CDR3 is CSANPWGHSTDTQYF. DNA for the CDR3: TGCAGTGCTAACCCCTGGGGACACAGCACAGATACGCAGTATTTT.

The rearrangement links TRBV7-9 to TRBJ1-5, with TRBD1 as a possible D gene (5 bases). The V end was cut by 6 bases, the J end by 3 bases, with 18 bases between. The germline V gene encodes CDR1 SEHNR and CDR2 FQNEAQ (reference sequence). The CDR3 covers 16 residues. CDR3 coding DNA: TGTGCCAGCAGTGCGCAGGGCGGAACTTACAATCAGCCCCAGCATTTT. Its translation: CASSAQGGTYNQPQHF. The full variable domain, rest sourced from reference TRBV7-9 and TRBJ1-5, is DTGVSQNPRHKITKRGQNVTFRCDPISEHNRLYWYRQTLGQGPEFLTYFQNEAQLEKSRLLSDRFSAERPKGSFSTLEIQRTEQGDSAMYLCASSAQGGTYNQPQHFGDGTRLSIL.